A selection of T cell receptor beta chains follows, all from one sample in a study of Graves' ophthalmopathy and Graves' hyperthyroidism. TCRdb re-called the multiplex PCR reads through MiXCR, storing one row per CDR3 protein. The sample holds 500,000 to 700,000 distinct CDR3 sequences; about 40% are singletons and the top ten take 4% to 5%. Material for sequencing was peripheral blood or thyroid tissue (not recorded which). These receptors were taken from an adult man with Graves' hyperthyroidism. Each CDR3 is given with its conserved first and last residue. A D gene is named only where the DNA matches it firmly. A row's size may be missing; if present it is once, few, many or a size class.

V: TRBV28
size: many
J: TRBJ1-1
D: TRBD1
DNA: TGTGCCAGCAGGGTACGGACAGGGGGTTTTGAAGCTTTCTTT
CDR3: CASRVRTGGFEAFF

V: TRBV29-1
size: -
J: TRBJ2-2
D: -
DNA: TGCAGCGTTGAAATAATAAACACCGGGGAGCTGCTTTTT
CDR3: CSVEIINTGELLF

V: TRBV29-1
size: many
J: TRBJ2-5
D: -
DNA: TGCAGCGTTGCTTTGAGCGGAACGTACCAAGAGACCCAGTACTTC
CDR3: CSVALSGTYQETQYF

V: TRBV2
size: -
J: TRBJ1-1
D: -
DNA: TGTGCCAGCAGTATGGAGGGGAGGAGTTACACTGAAGCTTTCTTT
CDR3: CASSMEGRSYTEAFF

V: TRBV20-1
size: once
J: TRBJ2-1
D: TRBD1
DNA: TGCAGTGCTAGCAAGACAGGGGTCAATGAGCAGTTCTTC
CDR3: CSASKTGVNEQFF

V: TRBV10-3
size: -
J: TRBJ1-5
D: -
DNA: TGTGCCATCAGTGAGGCAGACAGCAATCAGCCCCAGCATTTT
CDR3: CAISEADSNQPQHF

V: TRBV7-2
size: -
J: TRBJ2-3
D: -
DNA: TGTGCCAGCAGCTTAATGCTAGATACGCAGTATTTT
CDR3: CASSLMLDTQYF

V: TRBV5-1
size: many
J: TRBJ2-2
D: -
DNA: TGCGCCAGCAGCTTCGCCGGTCCCAGGGAGCTGTTTTTT
CDR3: CASSFAGPRELFF

V: TRBV12-3/TRBV12-4
size: many
J: TRBJ1-6
D: -
DNA: TGTGCCAGTCGGAGGTCTAATTCACCCCTCCACTTT
CDR3: CASRRSNSPLHF

V: TRBV24-1
size: -
J: TRBJ2-5
D: -
DNA: TGTGCCACCGGAGACAGCCGGGGGTTGGAGACCCAGTACTTC
CDR3: CATGDSRGLETQYF

V: TRBV7-8
size: many
J: TRBJ2-7
D: TRBD1
DNA: TGTGCCAGCAGCGCCCTCGGACAGGGCGGGTACGAGCAGTACTTC
CDR3: CASSALGQGGYEQYF

V: TRBV19
size: many
J: TRBJ1-5
D: -
DNA: TGTGCCAGTGCAGGCTGGGATCAGCCCCAGCATTTT
CDR3: CASAGWDQPQHF

V: TRBV2
size: -
J: TRBJ1-5
D: -
DNA: TGTGCCAGCAGCTTGAATTCTGCCGGGGGGGACTACAATCAGCCCCAGCATTTT
CDR3: CASSLNSAGGDYNQPQHF

V: TRBV29-1
size: few
J: TRBJ2-3
D: -
DNA: TGCAGCGAAGGCCCGGAATACTTCACAGATACGCAGTATTTT
CDR3: CSEGPEYFTDTQYF

V: TRBV10-3
size: -
J: TRBJ2-5
D: -
DNA: TGTGCCACCTTCCAGGGGACAGAGACCCAGTACTTC
CDR3: CATFQGTETQYF

V: TRBV5-1
size: -
J: TRBJ1-1
D: -
DNA: TGCGCCAGCAGCTTGGTGGGGGGGACCACTGAAGCTTTCTTT
CDR3: CASSLVGGTTEAFF

V: TRBV7-2
size: many
J: TRBJ1-2
D: -
DNA: TGTGCCAGCAGCTTAGGCGGTCGAGGGGAGCGTGGCTACACCTTC
CDR3: CASSLGGRGERGYTF

V: TRBV29-1
size: many
J: TRBJ2-5
D: TRBD2
DNA: TGCAGCGTTGGTCTAGCGGGAGTCCCCCAAGAGACCCAGTACTTC
CDR3: CSVGLAGVPQETQYF

V: TRBV2
size: few
J: TRBJ1-1
D: TRBD1
DNA: TGTGCCAGCAACACCGGGACAGGGGAGACTGAAGCTTTCTTT
CDR3: CASNTGTGETEAFF

V: TRBV19
size: many
J: TRBJ1-1
D: TRBD1
DNA: TGTGCCAGCAGACCGACAGGGGGAGGATCTGGCACTGAAGCTTTCTTT
CDR3: CASRPTGGGSGTEAFF

V: TRBV5-1
size: many
J: TRBJ2-7
D: -
DNA: TGCGCCAGCAGCTTGCAGGCGACCCGGGACGAGCAGTACTTC
CDR3: CASSLQATRDEQYF

V: TRBV2
size: many
J: TRBJ2-7
D: TRBD2
DNA: TGTGCCAGCAGTCTACTAGCGGGAGGTTCTGTCGAGCAGTACTTC
CDR3: CASSLLAGGSVEQYF

V: TRBV5-1
size: many
J: TRBJ1-4
D: -
DNA: TGCGCCAGCACCCGGGTGGGGTACGGTGAAAAACTGTTTTTT
CDR3: CASTRVGYGEKLFF

V: TRBV19
size: many
J: TRBJ1-2
D: -
DNA: TGTGCCAGTAGTATGGCCGGGGGGTCAGGGCAATATGGCTACACCTTC
CDR3: CASSMAGGSGQYGYTF

V: TRBV7-2
size: -
J: TRBJ1-6
D: -
DNA: TGTGCCAGCCTGCAGGGCTCCTATAATTCACCCCTCCACTTT
CDR3: CASLQGSYNSPLHF

V: TRBV19
size: -
J: TRBJ2-2
D: -
DNA: TGTGCCAGTAGTATATCTGAAATGAACACCGGGGAGCTGTTTTTT
CDR3: CASSISEMNTGELFF